A selection of T cell receptor beta chains follows, all from one sample in a study of T cell changes during pregnancy in multiple sclerosis. Sequenced by immunoSEQ multiplex PCR; TCRdb stores in-frame clones only, minus some. The table has roughly 110,000 clones, 80% to 95% seen once; the top ten hold roughly 1.7%. The material sequenced was peripheral blood, taken after pregnancy. These receptors were obtained from a female donor with multiple sclerosis, enrolled in a pregnancy study. CDR3s include the opening cysteine and the closing phenylalanine or tryptophan. The D gene is left open where the match is weak. Size tells how often a clone was seen (once, few, many) or the class of an expanded clone, and some rows leave it out.

NA,TRBJ2-3,NA,TRBV9,CASSLAAKSTDTQYF,TGTGCCAGCAGTTTAGCGGCCAAGAGCACAGATACGCAGTATTTT
NA,TRBJ1-4,NA,TRBV30,CAWSSGRNEKLFF,TGTGCCTGGAGCTCAGGGCGTAATGAAAAACTGTTTTTT
TRBD1,TRBJ1-5,NA,TRBV19,CASRTTGGNQPQHF,TGTGCCAGTAGGACTACAGGGGGCAATCAGCCCCAGCATTTT
NA,TRBJ2-5,NA,TRBV11-2,CASSLLGETQYF,TGTGCCAGCAGCCTCCTCGGGGAGACCCAGTACTTC
NA,TRBJ1-2,NA,TRBV28,CASSSTGTENYGYTF,TGTGCCAGCAGTTCGACCGGCACAGAGAACTATGGCTACACCTTC
NA,TRBJ2-7,NA,TRBV9,CASSVGADSYEQYF,TGTGCCAGCAGCGTAGGGGCGGACAGCTACGAGCAGTACTTC
NA,TRBJ1-5,NA,TRBV28,CASSKRSTYPAGAQHF,TGTGCCAGCAGTAAACGATCTACATACCCAGCTGGAGCCCAGCATTTT
NA,TRBJ2-1,NA,TRBV4-1,CASSPRGDSRYNEQFF,TGCGCCAGCAGCCCCAGGGGGGACAGTAGGTACAATGAGCAGTTCTTC
NA,TRBJ1-4,NA,TRBV19,CASSTQFATNEKLFF,TGTGCCAGTAGTACGCAGTTTGCAACTAATGAAAAACTGTTTTTT
NA,TRBJ2-7,NA,TRBV29-1,CSVEEQSAYEQYF,TGCAGCGTTGAAGAACAGAGTGCCTACGAGCAGTACTTC
NA,TRBJ1-1,NA,TRBV7-2,CASSLVTGLEAFF,TGTGCCAGCAGCTTGGTCACAGGGTTGGAAGCTTTCTTT
TRBD2,TRBJ2-7,NA,TRBV6-1,CASSLTSPHEQYF,TGTGCCAGCAGTTTGACTAGCCCCCACGAGCAGTACTTC
NA,TRBJ1-1,once,TRBV9,CASSVADSNTEAFF,TGTGCCAGCAGCGTAGCGGACAGCAACACTGAAGCTTTCTTT
TRBD1,TRBJ1-1,few,TRBV2,CASSVGDRVTEAFF,TGTGCCAGCAGTGTGGGGGACAGGGTTACTGAAGCTTTCTTT
NA,TRBJ2-2,NA,TRBV5-4,CASSVGGDTGELFF,TGTGCCAGCAGCGTTGGAGGGGACACCGGGGAGCTGTTTTTT
TRBD2,TRBJ2-7,NA,TRBV30,CACKRDGDEQYF,TGTGCCTGCAAGCGGGATGGGGACGAGCAGTACTTC
TRBD2,TRBJ2-2,NA,TRBV7-2,CASSPERALAGAFGELFF,TGTGCCAGCAGCCCGGAACGGGCGCTAGCGGGAGCTTTCGGGGAGCTGTTTTTT
TRBD1,TRBJ2-7,once,TRBV6-1,CASSETGQGSGRYEQYF,TGTGCCAGCAGTGAAACGGGACAGGGTTCCGGAAGGTACGAGCAGTACTTC
TRBD1,TRBJ1-1,once,TRBV28,CASDRGRNTEAFF,TGTGCCAGCGACAGGGGGCGGAACACTGAAGCTTTCTTT
TRBD2,TRBJ2-3,NA,TRBV11-2,CASSSRFSGGAEDTQYF,TGTGCCAGCAGCTCGAGGTTTAGCGGGGGGGCTGAAGATACGCAGTATTTT
NA,TRBJ1-2,few,TRBV30,CAWSVGPSHTF,TGTGCCTGGAGTGTTGGGCCCTCCCACACCTTC
TRBD1,TRBJ2-2,NA,TRBV14,CASSLRTGQAAGELFF,TGTGCCAGCAGCCTGCGGACAGGTCAGGCTGCCGGGGAGCTGTTTTTT
TRBD2,TRBJ2-3,NA,TRBV7-9,CASSLAPSWTSGSTDTQYF,TGTGCCAGCAGCCTCGCCCCCTCTTGGACTAGTGGGTCCACAGATACGCAGTATTTT
TRBD1,TRBJ2-6,NA,TRBV7-9,CASSLADRVGANVLTF,TGTGCCAGCAGCTTAGCAGACAGGGTTGGGGCCAACGTCCTGACTTTC
TRBD2,TRBJ2-7,NA,TRBV5-1,CASSRGLAGVQTYEQYF,TGCGCCAGCAGCCGGGGACTAGCGGGAGTACAGACGTACGAGCAGTACTTC
TRBD2,TRBJ2-7,NA,TRBV25-1,CASSEVGVAGDEQYF,TGTGCCAGCAGTGAAGTCGGAGTGGCGGGGGACGAGCAGTACTTC
TRBD1,TRBJ2-7,NA,TRBV27,CASSFGTGDYEQYF,TGTGCCAGCAGTTTCGGGACAGGCGACTACGAGCAGTACTTC
NA,TRBJ1-6,NA,TRBV18,CASSPPGERSPLHF,TGTGCCAGCTCACCTCCAGGGGAAAGATCACCCCTCCACTTT
NA,TRBJ2-7,once,TRBV7-8,CASSQGPFEQYF,TGTGCCAGCAGCCAGGGGCCCTTCGAGCAGTACTTC
NA,TRBJ2-2,NA,TRBV5-1,CASSSSLNTGELFF,TGCGCCAGCAGCTCTAGTCTGAACACCGGGGAGCTGTTTTTT
NA,TRBJ2-2,NA,TRBV5-4,CASQAGGTDTGELFF,TGTGCCAGCCAAGCGGGCGGGACGGACACCGGGGAGCTGTTTTTT
NA,TRBJ1-4,NA,TRBV19,CASSPSWGPRTNEKLFF,TGTGCCAGTAGTCCATCCTGGGGGCCCAGGACTAATGAAAAACTGTTTTTT
NA,TRBJ2-7,once,TRBV2,CASSENMDNEQYF,TGTGCCAGCAGTGAAAATATGGACAACGAGCAGTACTTC
NA,TRBJ2-3,NA,TRBV9,CASSVEPTDTQYF,TGTGCCAGCAGCGTAGAGCCCACAGATACGCAGTATTTT
TRBD1,TRBJ1-1,NA,TRBV19,CASSMWGDRGEAFF,TGTGCCAGTAGTATGTGGGGCGACAGGGGTGAAGCTTTCTTT
TRBD1,TRBJ2-7,NA,TRBV6-1,CASSEGQGGEQYF,TGTGCCAGCAGTGAAGGACAGGGCGGCGAGCAGTACTTC
NA,TRBJ1-5,NA,TRBV15,CATSRDRVNQPQHF,TGTGCCACCAGCAGAGATCGGGTGAATCAGCCCCAGCATTTT
TRBD2,TRBJ2-1,NA,TRBV29-1,CSGALLAGGNEQFF,TGCTCCGGCGCCCTACTAGCGGGAGGCAATGAGCAGTTCTTC
TRBD1,TRBJ2-3,once,TRBV28,CASRTGGISTDTQYF,TGTGCCAGCAGAACAGGGGGTATTAGCACAGATACGCAGTATTTT
TRBD1,TRBJ1-6,NA,TRBV30,CAWSLTGGRINSPLHF,TGTGCCTGGAGCTTGACAGGGGGCCGCATTAATTCACCCCTCCACTTT
NA,TRBJ2-2,NA,TRBV18,CASSRNSGNTGELFF,TGTGCCAGCTCACGAAACTCAGGGAACACCGGGGAGCTGTTTTTT
NA,TRBJ1-5,NA,TRBV10-2,CASQGQGYQPQHF,TGCGCCAGCCAAGGGCAGGGGTATCAGCCCCAGCATTTT
NA,TRBJ2-3,NA,TRBV6-5,CASSYADNTDTQYF,TGTGCCAGCAGTTACGCGGACAACACAGATACGCAGTATTTT
NA,TRBJ2-1,NA,TRBV6-6,CASAGGRGAINNEQFF,TGTGCCAGCGCCGGGGGACGGGGGGCTATAAACAATGAGCAGTTCTTC
NA,TRBJ1-5,NA,TRBV5-5,CASSLQVIQPQHF,TGTGCCAGCAGCTTACAGGTTATTCAGCCCCAGCATTTT
NA,TRBJ1-2,NA,TRBV7-9,CASSLSTGVYGYTF,TGTGCCAGCAGCTTATCGACAGGCGTTTATGGCTACACCTTC
TRBD1,TRBJ2-7,few,TRBV19,CASSIGSGTGVVAEQYF,TGTGCCAGTAGTATAGGTTCTGGGACAGGGGTAGTCGCGGAGCAGTACTTC
TRBD2,TRBJ2-3,NA,TRBV5-1,CASSSLGGAGTDTQYF,TGCGCCAGCAGCTCACTCGGGGGGGCGGGAACAGATACGCAGTATTTT
TRBD2,TRBJ2-1,NA,TRBV15,CATSRSIGTSGRIWTYNEQFF,TGTGCCACCAGCAGATCAATTGGGACTAGCGGGAGGATCTGGACCTACAATGAGCAGTTCTTC
NA,TRBJ1-2,NA,TRBV7-9,CASSGGKTGYGYTF,TGTGCCAGCAGCGGAGGAAAGACAGGCTATGGCTACACCTTC
TRBD2,TRBJ2-1,NA,TRBV5-1,CASSLQSGTSGYNEQFF,TGCGCCAGCAGCTTACAAAGCGGGACTAGCGGCTACAATGAGCAGTTCTTC
TRBD2,TRBJ2-1,NA,TRBV5-4,CASSLGGASGRYGEQFF,TGTGCCAGCAGCTTGGGAGGGGCTAGCGGGAGGTATGGTGAGCAGTTCTTC
TRBD1,TRBJ2-7,NA,TRBV5-1,CASSLEAGGYEQYF,TGCGCCAGCAGCTTGGAAGCAGGGGGCTACGAGCAGTACTTC
TRBD1,TRBJ2-7,NA,TRBV5-6,CASSLGGTATYEQYF,TGTGCCAGCAGCTTGGGTGGGACAGCTACCTACGAGCAGTACTTC
TRBD1,TRBJ1-2,few,TRBV25-1,CASSATRQGFNYGYTF,TGTGCCAGCAGTGCGACGAGACAGGGGTTCAACTATGGCTACACCTTC
NA,TRBJ1-2,NA,TRBV27,CASTNLGGVYTF,TGTGCCAGCACTAATCTGGGGGGGGTTTACACCTTC
TRBD1,TRBJ1-6,NA,TRBV14,CASSLNRGSPLHF,TGTGCCAGCAGCCTTAACAGGGGTTCACCCCTCCACTTT
NA,TRBJ1-5,NA,TRBV5-1,CASSLVPADNNQPQHF,TGCGCCAGCAGCTTGGTTCCGGCGGATAACAATCAGCCCCAGCATTTT
NA,TRBJ1-1,NA,TRBV6-1,CASSGYRFALNTEAFF,TGTGCCAGCAGTGGGTACAGGTTTGCACTGAACACTGAAGCTTTCTTT
NA,TRBJ2-1,NA,TRBV7-3,CASSLAGFLRNEQFF,TGTGCCAGCAGCCTGGCGGGGTTTCTCCGCAATGAGCAGTTCTTC